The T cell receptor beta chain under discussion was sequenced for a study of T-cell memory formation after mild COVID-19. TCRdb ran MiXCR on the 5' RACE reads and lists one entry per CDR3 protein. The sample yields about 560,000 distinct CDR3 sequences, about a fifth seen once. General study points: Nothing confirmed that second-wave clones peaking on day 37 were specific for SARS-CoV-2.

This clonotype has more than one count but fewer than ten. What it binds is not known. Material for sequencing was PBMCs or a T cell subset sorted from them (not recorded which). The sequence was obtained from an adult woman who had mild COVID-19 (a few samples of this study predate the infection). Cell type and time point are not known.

As DNA, the CDR3 is TGTGCCAGCAGCCGGACTAGCGGGGAGAACACCGGGGAGCTGTTTTTT. This encodes CASSRTSGENTGELFF. V is TRBV3-1 and J is TRBJ2-2; 12 bases are a match to TRBD2. CDR1 is LGHDT, CDR2 YNNKEL, per germline (reference sequence). Losses at the gene ends were 4 bases for V and 1 base for J; bases not matched to a gene: 1. There are 16 residues in the CDR3.